This T cell receptor (beta chain) was found in a study of HIV-infected patients and healthy controls. TCRdb redid the calling of the 5' RACE reads with MiXCR, one entry per CDR3 protein. Here the sample spans roughly 68,000 distinct CDR3 sequences, under 25% being singletons. At least ten counts were recorded for this clonotype. This CDR3 contains 17 residues. In germline, CDR1 is MGHRA, CDR2 YSYEKL. J lost 0 bases, V lost 0 bases, and 8 bases had no gene match. Sequencing was done on a sample of CD4+ T cells from blood. This receptor was identified in a human donor in good health. This chain joins TRBV4-1 and TRBJ2-7; 7 bases map to TRBD1. CDR3 in DNA: TGCGCCAGCAGCCAAGAAAGAGGACAGGTTAGCTCCTACGAGCAGTACTTC. This codes for CASSQERGQVSSYEQYF.